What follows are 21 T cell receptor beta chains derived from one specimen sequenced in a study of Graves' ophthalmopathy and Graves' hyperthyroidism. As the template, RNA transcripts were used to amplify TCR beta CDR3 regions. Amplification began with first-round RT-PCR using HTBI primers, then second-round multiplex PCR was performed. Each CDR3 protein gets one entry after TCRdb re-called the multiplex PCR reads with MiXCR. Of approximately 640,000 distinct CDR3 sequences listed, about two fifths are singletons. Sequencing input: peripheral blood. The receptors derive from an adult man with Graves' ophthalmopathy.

DNA for the CDR3: TGTGCCAGCAGGGCCGGGACTAGCGGGAGCTTTCCGAACACCGGGGAGCTGTTTTTT. This codes for CASRAGTSGSFPNTGELFF. The chain couples TRBV12-3 or TRBV12-4 to TRBJ2-2; 14 nucleotides align to TRBD2. V trimming: 6 bases; J trimming: 0 bases; junction bases outside the gene matches: 9. CDR3 length: 19 residues.

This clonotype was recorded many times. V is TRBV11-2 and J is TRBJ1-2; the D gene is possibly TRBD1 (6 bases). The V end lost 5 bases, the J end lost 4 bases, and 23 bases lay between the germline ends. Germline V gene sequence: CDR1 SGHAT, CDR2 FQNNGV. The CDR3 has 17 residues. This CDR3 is CASSPISGGAQGYGYTF. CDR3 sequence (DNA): TGTGCCAGCAGCCCCATCAGTGGGGGGGCGCAGGGCTATGGCTACACCTTC.

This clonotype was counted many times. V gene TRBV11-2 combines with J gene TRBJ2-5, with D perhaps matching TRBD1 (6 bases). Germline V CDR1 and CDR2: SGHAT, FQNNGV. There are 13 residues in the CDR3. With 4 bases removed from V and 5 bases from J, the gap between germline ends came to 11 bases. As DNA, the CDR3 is TGTGCCAGCAGCTCCACAGGGTGGGAGACCCAGTACTTC. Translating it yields CASSSTGWETQYF.

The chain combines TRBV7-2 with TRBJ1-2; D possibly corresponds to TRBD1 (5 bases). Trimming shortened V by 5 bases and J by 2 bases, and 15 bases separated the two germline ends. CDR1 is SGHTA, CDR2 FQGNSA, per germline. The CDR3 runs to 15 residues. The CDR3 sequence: CASSPDSEPNYGYTF. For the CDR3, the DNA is TGTGCCAGCAGCCCCGACAGCGAACCAAACTATGGCTACACCTTC.

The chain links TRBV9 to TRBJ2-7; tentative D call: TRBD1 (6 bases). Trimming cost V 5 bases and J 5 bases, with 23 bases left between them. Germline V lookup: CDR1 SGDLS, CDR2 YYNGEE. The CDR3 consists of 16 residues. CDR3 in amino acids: CASSEGYNRVLDEQYF. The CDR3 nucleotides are TGTGCCAGCAGTGAAGGTTATAACAGGGTGCTCGACGAGCAGTACTTC.

The CDR3 sequence is CASTSGVVGYTF. The CDR3 region has the DNA TGTGCCAGCACCTCGGGGGTTGTTGGCTACACCTTC. This rearrangement joins TRBV25-1 to TRBJ1-2; D is possibly TRBD1 (5 bases). This CDR3 spans 12 amino acids. Germline V gene lookup returns CDR1 MGHDK and CDR2 SYGVNS. V was shortened by 7 bases and J by 7 bases, with 13 bases between the two germline ends.

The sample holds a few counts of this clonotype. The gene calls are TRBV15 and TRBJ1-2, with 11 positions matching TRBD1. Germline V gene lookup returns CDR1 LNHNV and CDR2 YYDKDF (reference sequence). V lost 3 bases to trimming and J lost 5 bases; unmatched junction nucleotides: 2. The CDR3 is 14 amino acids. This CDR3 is CATSRGQGDYGYTF. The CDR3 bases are TGTGCCACCAGCAGGGGACAGGGGGATTATGGCTACACCTTC. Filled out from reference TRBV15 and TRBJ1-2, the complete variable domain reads DAMVIQNPRYQVTQFGKPVTLSCSQTLNHNVMYWYQQKSSQAPKLLFHYYDKDFNNEADTPDNFQSRRPNTSFCFLDIRSPGLGDTAMYLCATSRGQGDYGYTFGSGTRLTVV.

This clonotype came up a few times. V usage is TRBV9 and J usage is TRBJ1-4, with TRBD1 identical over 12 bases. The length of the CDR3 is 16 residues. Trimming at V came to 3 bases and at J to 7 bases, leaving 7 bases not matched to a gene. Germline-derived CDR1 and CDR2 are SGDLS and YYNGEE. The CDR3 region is CASSAGTGGMIEKLFF. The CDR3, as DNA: TGTGCCAGCAGCGCTGGGACAGGGGGCATGATTGAAAAACTGTTTTTT.

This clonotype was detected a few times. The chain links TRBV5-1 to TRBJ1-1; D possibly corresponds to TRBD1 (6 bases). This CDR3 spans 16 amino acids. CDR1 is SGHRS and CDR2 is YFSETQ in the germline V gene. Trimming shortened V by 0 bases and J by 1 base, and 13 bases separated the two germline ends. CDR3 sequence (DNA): TGCGCCAGCAGCTTGGCCGTTAGGGGGAGGAACACTGAAGCTTTCTTT. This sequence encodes CASSLAVRGRNTEAFF.

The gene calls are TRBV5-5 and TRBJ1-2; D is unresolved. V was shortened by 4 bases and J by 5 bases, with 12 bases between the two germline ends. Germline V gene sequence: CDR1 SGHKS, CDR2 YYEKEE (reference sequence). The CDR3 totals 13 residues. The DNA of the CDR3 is TGTGCCAGCAGCACAGAATTTGAATATGGCTACACCTTC. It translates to CASSTEFEYGYTF.

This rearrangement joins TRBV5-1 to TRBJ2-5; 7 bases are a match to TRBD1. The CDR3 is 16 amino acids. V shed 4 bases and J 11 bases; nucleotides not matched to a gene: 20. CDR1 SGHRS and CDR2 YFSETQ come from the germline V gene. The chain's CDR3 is CASSKSQGEGTDTQYF. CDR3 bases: TGCGCCAGCAGCAAGTCCCAGGGTGAGGGGACAGATACGCAGTACTTC.

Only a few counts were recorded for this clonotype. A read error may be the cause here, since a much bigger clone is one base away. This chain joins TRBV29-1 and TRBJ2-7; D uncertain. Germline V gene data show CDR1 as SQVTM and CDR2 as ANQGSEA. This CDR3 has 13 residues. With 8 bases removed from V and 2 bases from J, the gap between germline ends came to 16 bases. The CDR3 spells CSIVYLGTYEQYF. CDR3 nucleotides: TGCAGCATTGTTTACCTGGGAACCTACGAGCAGTACTTC.

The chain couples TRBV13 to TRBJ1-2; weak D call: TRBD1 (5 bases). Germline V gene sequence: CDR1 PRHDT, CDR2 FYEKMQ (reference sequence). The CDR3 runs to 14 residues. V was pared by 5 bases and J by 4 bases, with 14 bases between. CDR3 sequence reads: CASSPRGTGYGYTF. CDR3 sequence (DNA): TGTGCCAGCAGCCCCCGGGGGACCGGCTATGGCTACACCTTC.

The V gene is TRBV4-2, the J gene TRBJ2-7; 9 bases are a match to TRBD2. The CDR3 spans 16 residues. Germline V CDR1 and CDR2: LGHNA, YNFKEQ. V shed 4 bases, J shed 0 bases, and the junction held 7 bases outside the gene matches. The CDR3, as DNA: TGTGCCAGCAGCCGTCGACTAGCGGACAGCTCCTACGAGCAGTACTTC. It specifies CASSRRLADSSYEQYF.

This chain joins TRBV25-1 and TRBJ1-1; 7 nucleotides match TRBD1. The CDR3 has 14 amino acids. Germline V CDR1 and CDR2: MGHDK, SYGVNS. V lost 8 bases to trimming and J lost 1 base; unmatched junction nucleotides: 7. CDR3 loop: CASVKGAGNTEAFF. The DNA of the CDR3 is TGTGCCAGCGTTAAGGGGGCAGGGAACACTGAAGCTTTCTTT.

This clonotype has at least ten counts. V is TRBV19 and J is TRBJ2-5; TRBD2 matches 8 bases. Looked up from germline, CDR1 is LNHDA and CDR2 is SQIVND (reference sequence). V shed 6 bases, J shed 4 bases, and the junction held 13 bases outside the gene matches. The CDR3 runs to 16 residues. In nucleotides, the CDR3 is TGTGCCAGTAGCCCCGGATCGGCGGGAGGCAGAGAGACCCAGTACTTC. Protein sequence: CASSPGSAGGRETQYF.

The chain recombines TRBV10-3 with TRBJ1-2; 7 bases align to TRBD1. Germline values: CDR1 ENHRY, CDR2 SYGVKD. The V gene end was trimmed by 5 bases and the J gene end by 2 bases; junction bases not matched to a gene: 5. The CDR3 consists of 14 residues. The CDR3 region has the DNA TGTGCCATCAGTCTGGACAGGACAAACTATGGCTACACCTTC. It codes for CAISLDRTNYGYTF.

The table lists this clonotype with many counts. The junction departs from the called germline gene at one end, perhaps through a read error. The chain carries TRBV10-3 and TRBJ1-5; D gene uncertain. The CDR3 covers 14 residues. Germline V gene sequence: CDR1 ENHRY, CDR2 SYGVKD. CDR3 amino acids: CASSEVSGRQPQHF. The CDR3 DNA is TGTGCCAGCAGTGAAGTCTCAGGCCGTCAGCCCCAGCATTTT.

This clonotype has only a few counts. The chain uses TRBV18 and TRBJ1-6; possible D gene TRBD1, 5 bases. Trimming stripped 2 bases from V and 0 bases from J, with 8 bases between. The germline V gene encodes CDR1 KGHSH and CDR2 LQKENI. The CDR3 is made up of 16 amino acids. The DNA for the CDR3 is TGTGCCAGCTCACCAGGGGGAAGCTCCTATAATTCACCCCTCCACTTT. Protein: CASSPGGSSYNSPLHF.

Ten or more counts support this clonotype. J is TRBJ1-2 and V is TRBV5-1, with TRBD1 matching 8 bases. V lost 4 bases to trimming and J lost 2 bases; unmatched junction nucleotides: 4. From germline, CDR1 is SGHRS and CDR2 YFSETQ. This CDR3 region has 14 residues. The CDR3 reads CASSQGQANYGYTF. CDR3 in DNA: TGCGCCAGCAGCCAGGGACAGGCGAACTATGGCTACACCTTC.

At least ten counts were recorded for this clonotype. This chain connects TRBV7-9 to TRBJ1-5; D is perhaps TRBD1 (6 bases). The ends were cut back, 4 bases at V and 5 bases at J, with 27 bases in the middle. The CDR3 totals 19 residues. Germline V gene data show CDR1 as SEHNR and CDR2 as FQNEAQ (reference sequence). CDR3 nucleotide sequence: TGTGCCAGCAGCTATGCGTTGGACCTAACAGGGCCGGGGTATCAGCCCCAGCATTTT. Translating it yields CASSYALDLTGPGYQPQHF. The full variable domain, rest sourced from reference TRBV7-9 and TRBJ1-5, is DTGVSQNPRHKITKRGQNVTFRCDPISEHNRLYWYRQTLGQGPEFLTYFQNEAQLEKSRLLSDRFSAERPKGSFSTLEIQRTEQGDSAMYLCASSYALDLTGPGYQPQHFGDGTRLSIL.